This TCR beta chain was found in a study of blood T cells in healthy people across ages. Primers used in a second PCR of about 7 to 11 cycles were a sample-barcoded 5' primer and a J-beta primer mix. TCRdb passed the 5' RACE reads through MiXCR, listing each CDR3 protein once. This table has 550,000 to 800,000 distinct CDR3 sequences, roughly 32% appearing once. The sequenced material came from blood. This receptor was identified in a woman of 80 years or more in good health.

The CDR3 DNA reads as TGTGCCAGTATGGGGGCCCCGGTTACCACCGGGGAGCTGTTTTTT. Translated: CASMGAPVTTGELFF. V usage is TRBV3-1 and J usage is TRBJ2-2; possible D gene TRBD1, 6 bases. Germline CDR1 and CDR2: LGHDT and YNNKEL (reference sequence). Trimming shortened V by 9 bases and J by 4 bases, and 18 bases separated the two germline ends. The CDR3 loop spans 15 amino acids.